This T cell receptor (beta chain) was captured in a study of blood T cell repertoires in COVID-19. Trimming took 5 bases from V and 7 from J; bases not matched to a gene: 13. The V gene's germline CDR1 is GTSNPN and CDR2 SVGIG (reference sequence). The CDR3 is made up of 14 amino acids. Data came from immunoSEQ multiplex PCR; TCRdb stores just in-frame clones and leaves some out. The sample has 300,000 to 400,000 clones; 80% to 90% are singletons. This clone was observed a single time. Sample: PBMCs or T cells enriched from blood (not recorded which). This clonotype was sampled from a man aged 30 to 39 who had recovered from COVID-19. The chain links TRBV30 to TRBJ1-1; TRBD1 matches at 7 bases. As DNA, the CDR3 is TGTGCCTGGGCTACAAGGGGGCAGGATGGTGAAGCTTTCTTT. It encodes CAWATRGQDGEAFF.